A single sample is the source of the 10 T cell receptor beta chains below, sequenced in a study of identical twins. TCRdb reprocessed the 5' RACE reads with MiXCR, giving one entry per CDR3 protein. The sample includes 450,000 to 600,000 distinct CDR3 sequences, around 20% of them seen just once. These data were also reused for a study on yellow fever vaccine responses in identical twins.

Specimen: CD4+ T cells sorted from blood. The receptor set was obtained from a young woman in good health.

The chain has TRBV12-3 or TRBV12-4 and TRBJ2-5, with TRBD2 matching over 13 bases. This CDR3 region has 16 residues. Trimming took 2 bases from V and 4 from J; bases not matched to a gene: 4. The CDR3, as DNA: TGTGCCAGCAGTTTAAGGACTAGCGGGAGAGGAGAGACCCAGTACTTC. Its protein product is CASSLRTSGRGETQYF.

This chain links TRBV6-5 with TRBJ2-2, with TRBD1 matching over 8 bases. Germline trimming cut 4 bases from V and 6 bases from J; bases unmatched to any gene: 10. Germline V gene lookup returns CDR1 MNHEY and CDR2 SVGAGI. This CDR3 has 16 residues. CDR3 in DNA: TGTGCCAGCAGTTCCGGACAGGGAATTTATTCCGGGGAGCTGTTTTTT. Its protein product is CASSSGQGIYSGELFF.

A few counts support this clonotype. J is TRBJ1-1 and V is TRBV10-3; weak D call: TRBD1 (6 bases). Trimming removed 10 bases from V and 0 bases from J, with 12 bases in between. Germline V gives CDR1 ENHRY, CDR2 SYGVKD. This CDR3 is built from 13 residues. CDR3 sequence reads: CATAGTLNTEAFF. The CDR3 coding sequence is TGTGCCACGGCGGGGACACTGAACACTGAAGCTTTCTTT.

The table lists this clonotype with a few counts. The chain employs TRBV20-1 and TRBJ2-1; no firm D call. The CDR3 sequence is 17 residues long. CDR1 DFQATT and CDR2 SNEGSKA come from the germline V gene (reference sequence). The V gene lost 3 bases and the J gene lost 0 bases, with 18 bases spanning the gap. The CDR3 loop reads CSASSHLTIRSYNEQFF. The CDR3 DNA is TGCAGTGCTAGCTCCCACCTAACTATCCGCTCCTACAATGAGCAGTTCTTC.

This chain uses TRBV7-8 with TRBJ2-7; 8 bases align to TRBD2. Germline CDR1 is SGHVS and CDR2 is FQNEAQ. The CDR3 runs to 15 residues. Trimming at V came to 6 bases and at J to 4 bases, leaving 11 bases not matched to a gene. The CDR3 region is CASSYLYGTSYEQYF. DNA for the CDR3: TGTGCCAGCAGTTATTTATACGGGACTAGTTACGAGCAGTACTTC.

This clonotype was counted only a few times. DNA for the CDR3: TGTGCCAGCAGTGCCCTAGAGGGAACTGAAGCTTTCTTT. Its translation is CASSALEGTEAFF. The V gene is TRBV12-3 or TRBV12-4, the J gene TRBJ1-1; D is uncertain. V lost 5 bases and J lost 5, with 12 bases in between. The CDR3 spans 13 residues.

In its sample, this clonotype was seen many times. The rearrangement joins TRBV7-9 to TRBJ2-3, with D perhaps matching TRBD2 (7 bases). Germline V gene sequence: CDR1 SEHNR, CDR2 FQNEAQ (reference sequence). V dropped 3 bases and J dropped 5 bases, with 12 bases sitting between them. CDR3 length: 14 amino acids. CDR3 in DNA: TGTGCCAGCAGCTTCGGGGGGCAGGGAGATACGCAGTATTTT. Amino acid sequence: CASSFGGQGDTQYF.

V and J are TRBV6-1 and TRBJ2-6, with a weak D call TRBD2 (5 bases). Germline V gene data show CDR1 as MNHNS and CDR2 as SASEGT. V lost 7 bases, J lost 1 base, and 11 bases lay in between. The CDR3 length is 15 residues. The CDR3 DNA reads as TGTGCCAGCAAGTCCCCGGGGTCTGGGGCCAACGTCCTGACTTTC. It translates to CASKSPGSGANVLTF.

The sample holds many counts of this clonotype. The chain couples TRBV3-1 to TRBJ2-2; 8 positions agree with TRBD1. Germline-derived CDR1 and CDR2 are LGHDT and YNNKEL (reference sequence). The ends lost 3 bases at V and 5 bases at J; junction bases unmatched: 8. The CDR3 runs 16 residues. In nucleotides, the CDR3 is TGTGCCAGCAGCCAGAACAGGGGGATAGGAACCGGGGAGCTGTTTTTT. As protein: CASSQNRGIGTGELFF. Based on the CDR3 plus reference TRBV3-1 and TRBJ2-2, the full variable domain is DTAVSQTPKYLVTQMGNDKSIKCEQNLGHDTMYWYKQDSKKFLKIMFSYNNKELIINETVPNRFSPKSPDKAHLNLHINSLELGDSAVYFCASSQNRGIGTGELFFGEGSRLTVL.

The chain has TRBV10-3 and TRBJ2-2, with D tentatively TRBD2 (5 bases). The CDR3 has 13 residues. Germline CDR1 ENHRY, CDR2 SYGVKD. V was clipped by 8 bases and J by 1 base, with 8 bases between them. For the CDR3, the DNA is TGTGCCATCTCACGGGAGAACACCGGGGAGCTGTTTTTT. Encoded protein: CAISRENTGELFF.